The T cell receptor (beta chain) described here comes from a study of CD8+CD57+ T cells in acquired aplastic anemia. The CDR3 runs to 14 residues. Germline V gives CDR1 SGHVS, CDR2 FQNEAQ. V lost 5 bases and J lost 0, with 11 bases in between. TCR beta VDJ and CDR3 were profiled, and genomic DNA was the template. TCRdb re-derived calls from the reads in MiXCR, one entry per CDR3 protein. The sample has some 200,000 distinct CDR3 sequences; approximately 60% are singletons. The sample comprised sorted CD4+, CD8+, or CD8+CD57+ T cells (not recorded which) from PBMCs. The source is a human donor in good health. This chain joins TRBV7-8 and TRBJ2-7; possibly TRBD1 for D (6 bases). CDR3 nucleotides: TGTGCCAGCAGCCAGGGGCTATTCTCCTACGAGCAGTACTTC. Its translation: CASSQGLFSYEQYF.